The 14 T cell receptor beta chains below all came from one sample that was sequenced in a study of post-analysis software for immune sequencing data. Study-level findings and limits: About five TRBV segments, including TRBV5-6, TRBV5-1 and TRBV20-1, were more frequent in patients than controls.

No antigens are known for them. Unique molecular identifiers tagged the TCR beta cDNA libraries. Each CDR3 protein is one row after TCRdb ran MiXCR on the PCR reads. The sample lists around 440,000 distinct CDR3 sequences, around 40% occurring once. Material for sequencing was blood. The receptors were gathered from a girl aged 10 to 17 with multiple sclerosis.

CDR3 residues: CASSLPGRGANVLTF. In nucleotides, the CDR3 is TGTGCCAGCAGCTTGCCGGGCAGGGGGGCCAACGTCCTGACTTTC. V and J are TRBV7-3 and TRBJ2-6, with no clear D. Trimming shortened V by 3 bases and J by 4 bases, and 10 bases separated the two germline ends. The germline V gene encodes CDR1 SGHTA and CDR2 FQGTGA. The CDR3 extends over 15 amino acids.

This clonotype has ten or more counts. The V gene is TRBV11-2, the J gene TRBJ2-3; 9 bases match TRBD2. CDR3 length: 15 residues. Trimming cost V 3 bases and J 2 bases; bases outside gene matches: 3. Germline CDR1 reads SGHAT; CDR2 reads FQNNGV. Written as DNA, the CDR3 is TGTGCCAGCAGCTTGTCTAGCGGGGTCACAGATACGCAGTATTTT. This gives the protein CASSLSSGVTDTQYF. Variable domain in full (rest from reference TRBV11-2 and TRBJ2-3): EAGVAQSPRYKIIEKRQSVAFWCNPISGHATLYWYQQILGQGPKLLIQFQNNGVVDDSQLPKDRFSAERLKGVDSTLKIQPAKLEDSAVYLCASSLSSGVTDTQYFGPGTRLTVL.

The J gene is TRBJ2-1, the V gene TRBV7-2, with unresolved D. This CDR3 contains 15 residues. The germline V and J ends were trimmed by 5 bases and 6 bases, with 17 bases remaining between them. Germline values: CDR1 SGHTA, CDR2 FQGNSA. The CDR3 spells CASSPLYRPRNEQFF. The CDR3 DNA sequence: TGTGCCAGCAGCCCCCTTTATCGGCCGCGCAATGAGCAGTTCTTC. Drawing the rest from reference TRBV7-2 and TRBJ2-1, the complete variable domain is GAGVSQSPSNKVTEKGKDVELRCDPISGHTALYWYRQSLGQGLEFLIYFQGNSAPDKSGLPSDRFSAERTGGSVSTLTIQRTQQEDSAVYLCASSPLYRPRNEQFFGPGTRLTVL.

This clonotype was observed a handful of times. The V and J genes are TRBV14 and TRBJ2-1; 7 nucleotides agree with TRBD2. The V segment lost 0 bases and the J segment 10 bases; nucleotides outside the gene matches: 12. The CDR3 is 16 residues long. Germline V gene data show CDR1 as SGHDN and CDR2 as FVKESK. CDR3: CASSQDRGRARREQFF. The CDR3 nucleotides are TGTGCCAGCAGCCAAGATCGGGGGAGGGCCCGCAGGGAGCAGTTCTTC.

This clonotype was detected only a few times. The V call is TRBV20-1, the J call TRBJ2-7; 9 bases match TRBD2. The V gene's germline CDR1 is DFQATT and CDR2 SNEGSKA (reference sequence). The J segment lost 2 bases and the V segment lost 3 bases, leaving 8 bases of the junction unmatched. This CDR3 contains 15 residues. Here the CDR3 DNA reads TGCAGTGCTAGGGACCCAATAGCGGGGGCCTACGAGCAGTACTTC. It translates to CSARDPIAGAYEQYF.

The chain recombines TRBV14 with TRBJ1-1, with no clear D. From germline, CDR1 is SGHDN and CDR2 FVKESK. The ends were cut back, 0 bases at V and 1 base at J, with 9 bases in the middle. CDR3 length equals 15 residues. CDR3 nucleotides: TGTGCCAGCAGCCAAGATGTTGCAGAGAACACTGAAGCTTTCTTT. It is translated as CASSQDVAENTEAFF.

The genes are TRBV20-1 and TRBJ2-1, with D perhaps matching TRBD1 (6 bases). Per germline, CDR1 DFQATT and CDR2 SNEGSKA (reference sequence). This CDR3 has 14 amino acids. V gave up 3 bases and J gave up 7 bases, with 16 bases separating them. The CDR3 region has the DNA TGCAGTGCTAGGGAGAACAGGGAAAGGAATGAGCAGTTCTTC. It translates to CSARENRERNEQFF.

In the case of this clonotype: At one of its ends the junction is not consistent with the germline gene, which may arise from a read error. CDR3 in amino acids: CTSSDAGMGGNGQFF. DNA for the CDR3: TGTACCAGCAGTGACGCGGGAATGGGTGGGAATGGGCAGTTCTTC. The chain couples TRBV25-1 to TRBJ2-1; D might be TRBD2 (6 bases). CDR1 and CDR2 from the germline V gene are MGHDK and SYGVNS. This CDR3 has 15 residues.

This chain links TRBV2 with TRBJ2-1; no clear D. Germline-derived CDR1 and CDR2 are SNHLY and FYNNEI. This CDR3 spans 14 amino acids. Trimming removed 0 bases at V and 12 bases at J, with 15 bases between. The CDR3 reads CASSEAHGPGRQFF. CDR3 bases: TGTGCCAGCAGTGAAGCCCACGGACCAGGCCGGCAGTTCTTC.

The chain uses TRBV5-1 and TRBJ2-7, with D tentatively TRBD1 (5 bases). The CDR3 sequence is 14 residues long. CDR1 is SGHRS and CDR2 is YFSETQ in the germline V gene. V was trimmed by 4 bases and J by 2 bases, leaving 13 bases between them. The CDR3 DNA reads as TGCGCCAGCAGCCAACCGAGCAGGGCCTACGAGCAGTACTTC. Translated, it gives CASSQPSRAYEQYF. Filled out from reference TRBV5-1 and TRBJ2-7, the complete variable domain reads KAGVTQTPRYLIKTRGQQVTLSCSPISGHRSVSWYQQTPGQGLQFLFEYFSETQRNKGNFPGRFSGRQFSNSRSEMNVSTLELGDSALYLCASSQPSRAYEQYFGPGTRLTVT.

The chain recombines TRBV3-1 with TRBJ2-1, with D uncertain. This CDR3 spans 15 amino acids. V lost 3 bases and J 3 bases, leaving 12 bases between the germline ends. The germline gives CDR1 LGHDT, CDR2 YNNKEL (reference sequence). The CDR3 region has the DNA TGTGCCAGCAGCCATATAGACCGAAACTACAATGAGCAGTTCTTC. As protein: CASSHIDRNYNEQFF.

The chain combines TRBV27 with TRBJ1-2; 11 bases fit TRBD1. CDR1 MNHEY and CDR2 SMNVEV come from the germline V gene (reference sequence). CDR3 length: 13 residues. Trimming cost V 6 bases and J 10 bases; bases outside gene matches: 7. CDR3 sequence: CASSVDRGLDYTF. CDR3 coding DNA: TGTGCCAGCAGCGTGGACAGGGGGCTCGACTACACCTTC.

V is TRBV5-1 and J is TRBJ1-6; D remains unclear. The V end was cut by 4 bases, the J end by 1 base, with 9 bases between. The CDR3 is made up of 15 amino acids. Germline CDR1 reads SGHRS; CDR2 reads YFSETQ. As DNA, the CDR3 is TGCGCCAGCAGCCCTAGTGGGTCCTATAATTCACCCCTCCACTTT. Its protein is CASSPSGSYNSPLHF.

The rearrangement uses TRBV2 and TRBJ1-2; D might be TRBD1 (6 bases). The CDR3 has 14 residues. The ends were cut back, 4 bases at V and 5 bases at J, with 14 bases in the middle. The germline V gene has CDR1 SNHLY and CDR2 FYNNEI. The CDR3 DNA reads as TGTGCCAGCAGTGGGGAAGGGGGACAATATGGCTACACCTTC. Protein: CASSGEGGQYGYTF.